Listed below are T cell receptor beta chains from one sample, sequenced in a study of T cells in Graves' hyperthyroidism and ophthalmopathy. TCRdb re-derived calls from the multiplex PCR reads in MiXCR, one entry per CDR3 protein. The table has 130,000 to 150,000 distinct CDR3 sequences, around 20% seen once; the top ten hold about 67%. The source material was blood. Receptors were obtained from a woman between 45 and 65 years old with Graves' hyperthyroidism that later progressed to Graves' ophthalmopathy. CDR3s include the opening cysteine and the closing phenylalanine or tryptophan. D genes are given only for firm matches. Clone size is not always given. Where it is, it says once, few, many or a class for expanded clones.

j_call	d_call	v_call	clone_size	cdr3_aa	cdr3_nt
TRBJ1-2	-	TRBV5-1	few	CASSLAPDYGYTF	TGCGCCAGCAGCTTGGCACCCGACTATGGCTACACCTTC
TRBJ1-5	-	TRBV19	many	CASSMDSDQPQHF	TGTGCCAGTAGTATGGACAGCGACCAGCCCCAGCATTTT
TRBJ2-7	-	TRBV3-1	-	CASSPPGLNDEQYF	TGTGCCAGCAGCCCCCCAGGACTCAACGACGAGCAGTACTTC
TRBJ2-1	TRBD1	TRBV6-2/TRBV6-3	-	CASSGGDRRYNEQFF	TGTGCCAGCAGTGGTGGGGACAGAAGATACAATGAGCAGTTCTTC
TRBJ2-7	TRBD1	TRBV7-6	-	CASSLADRVEGYEQYF	TGTGCCAGCAGCTTAGCGGACAGGGTTGAGGGCTACGAGCAGTACTTC
TRBJ2-7	TRBD2	TRBV20-1	many	CSARLAGEGEQYF	TGCAGTGCGAGACTAGCGGGAGAGGGGGAGCAGTACTTC
TRBJ2-5	TRBD1	TRBV3-1	-	CASSQDRGEFTQYF	TGTGCCAGCAGCCAGGACAGGGGAGAATTTACCCAGTACTTC
TRBJ2-5	-	TRBV6-2/TRBV6-3	-	CASSYGGLGTQYF	TGTGCCAGCAGTTACGGGGGGTTGGGGACCCAGTACTTC
TRBJ2-7	TRBD2	TRBV18	-	CASSPPSGSTREQYF	TGTGCCAGCTCACCTCCCAGCGGGAGTACACGCGAGCAGTACTTC
TRBJ2-5	-	TRBV5-1	many	CASSLGNVRETQYF	TGCGCCAGCAGTCTGGGAAACGTGCGGGAGACCCAGTACTTC
TRBJ1-1	-	TRBV28	-	CASIEPLGAGFF	TGTGCCAGCATCGAACCCCTAGGGGCAGGGTTCTTT
TRBJ2-5	TRBD2	TRBV20-1	-	CSATDKGHSAGVRETQYF	TGCAGTGCTACCGATAAGGGTCATTCAGCGGGAGTGAGAGAGACCCAGTACTTC
TRBJ2-7	-	TRBV28	many	CASRGSVGIGDEQYF	TGTGCCAGCAGGGGGTCCGTTGGGATTGGGGACGAGCAGTACTTC
TRBJ2-7	TRBD2	TRBV28	-	CASSLLGSGSSYEQYF	TGTGCCAGCAGTTTATTGGGTAGCGGGAGCTCCTACGAGCAGTACTTC
TRBJ2-4	-	TRBV29-1	few	CSVKKGGAKNIQYF	TGCAGCGTGAAGAAAGGAGGAGCCAAAAACATTCAGTACTTC
TRBJ2-1	TRBD2	TRBV28	many	CASSLQLAGNYNEQFF	TGTGCCAGCAGTTTACAACTAGCGGGCAACTACAATGAGCAGTTCTTC
TRBJ1-1	-	TRBV28	-	CASSLGAQGNTEAFF	TGTGCCAGCAGCTTAGGGGCCCAGGGGAACACTGAAGCTTTCTTT
TRBJ2-1	-	TRBV28	many	CASSVDARTRNEQFF	TGTGCCAGCAGTGTGGACGCTCGTACGCGCAATGAGCAGTTCTTC
TRBJ2-7	-	TRBV20-1	many	CSASVRGLSYEQYF	TGCAGTGCTAGTGTGCGGGGACTCTCCTACGAGCAGTACTTC
TRBJ2-7	TRBD2	TRBV10-2	few	CASSESPGLAGRPSEQYF	TGCGCCAGCAGTGAGTCGCCGGGACTAGCGGGACGACCCTCCGAGCAGTACTTC
TRBJ2-1	TRBD1	TRBV5-1	few	CASSLGTGRDNEQFF	TGCGCCAGCAGCCTAGGGACAGGGCGTGACAATGAGCAGTTCTTC
TRBJ2-6	TRBD2	TRBV7-3	-	CASSLALTSGGFTGANVLTF	TGTGCCAGCAGCTTAGCTCTGACTAGCGGGGGGTTTACTGGGGCCAACGTCCTGACTTTC
TRBJ2-5	-	TRBV3-1	many	CASSLQEETQYF	TGTGCCAGCAGCCTTCAGGAAGAGACCCAGTACTTC
TRBJ1-4	TRBD1	TRBV18	few	CASSPRNRGVKSTNEKLFF	TGTGCCAGCTCACCACGTAACAGGGGTGTGAAATCTACTAATGAAAAACTGTTTTTT
TRBJ2-6	-	TRBV12-3/TRBV12-4	many	CASSPRTSGANVLTF	TGTGCCAGCAGTCCGCGTACCTCTGGGGCCAACGTCCTGACTTTC
TRBJ1-5	TRBD1	TRBV20-1	-	CSAITGTGALSGSIRQPQHF	TGCAGTGCCATAACCGGGACAGGGGCACTCAGTGGGTCTATTCGTCAGCCCCAGCATTTT
TRBJ2-4	-	TRBV12-3/TRBV12-4	many	CASSLRPRLLAKNIQYF	TGTGCCAGCAGTCTTCGACCCCGACTTTTAGCCAAAAACATTCAGTACTTC
TRBJ2-2	-	TRBV28	many	CASSFSGARGELFF	TGTGCCAGCAGTTTCTCAGGGGCGCGCGGGGAGCTGTTTTTT
TRBJ2-1	TRBD2	TRBV7-2	many	CASSLVAGDPNEQFF	TGTGCCAGCAGCTTAGTAGCGGGAGATCCTAATGAGCAGTTCTTC
TRBJ2-5	-	TRBV5-5	-	CASSSRGYDLRETQYF	TGTGCCAGCAGCTCCCGGGGCTACGACCTCCGAGAGACCCAGTACTTC
TRBJ2-7	-	TRBV5-5	few	CASSAMTGYEQYF	TGTGCCAGCAGCGCTATGACAGGCTACGAGCAGTACTTC
TRBJ2-3	-	TRBV4-1	-	CASSRDPGYPTDTQYF	TGCGCCAGCAGCCGAGACCCGGGGTACCCCACAGATACGCAGTATTTT
TRBJ2-5	-	TRBV7-2	-	CASSSPWAGAGETQYF	TGTGCCAGCAGCTCTCCTTGGGCGGGGGCCGGGGAGACCCAGTACTTC
TRBJ1-6	TRBD1	TRBV20-1	-	CSAVAGQGNWNSPLHF	TGCAGTGCTGTAGCCGGACAGGGGAACTGGAATTCACCCCTCCACTTT
TRBJ2-5	TRBD1	TRBV6-5	-	CASSYRDRERGTQYF	TGTGCCAGCAGTTACCGGGACAGGGAGAGAGGGACCCAGTACTTC
TRBJ2-7	-	TRBV9	many	CASSASPSSYEQYF	TGTGCCAGCAGCGCTTCCCCTAGCTCCTACGAGCAGTACTTC
TRBJ2-7	-	TRBV20-1	many	CSAPPRGVYEQYF	TGCAGTGCCCCACCGCGAGGGGTCTACGAGCAGTACTTC
TRBJ2-2	-	TRBV20-1	few	CSAIPGAGKTGELFF	TGCAGTGCCATCCCTGGGGCAGGGAAAACCGGGGAGCTGTTTTTT
TRBJ2-7	-	TRBV6-1	many	CASSHQGTTIASSYEQYF	TGTGCCAGCAGTCACCAAGGAACGACTATCGCATCGTCCTACGAGCAGTACTTC
TRBJ2-7	TRBD1	TRBV30	many	CAWKRQGVGTVDEQYF	TGTGCCTGGAAAAGACAGGGGGTAGGTACGGTAGACGAGCAGTACTTC
TRBJ1-4	TRBD1	TRBV2	many	CASRGDSSNEKLFF	TGTGCCAGCAGGGGGGACAGCTCGAATGAAAAACTGTTTTTT
TRBJ1-1	-	TRBV15	-	CATSREAGLNTEAFF	TGTGCCACCAGCAGAGAAGCAGGGTTGAACACTGAAGCTTTCTTT
TRBJ2-5	-	TRBV6-1	many	CASSEWQGNQETQYF	TGTGCCAGCAGTGAGTGGCAGGGAAACCAAGAGACCCAGTACTTC
TRBJ2-3	-	TRBV7-3	few	CASSSGTVGNTQYF	TGTGCCAGCAGTTCAGGGACCGTCGGGAATACGCAGTATTTT
TRBJ2-2	-	TRBV5-1	many	CASSLEGMNTGELFF	TGCGCCAGCAGCTTGGAGGGAATGAACACCGGGGAGCTGTTTTTT
TRBJ2-1	TRBD2	TRBV20-1	-	CSATRDYRYNEQFF	TGCAGTGCTACCCGGGACTACCGCTACAATGAGCAGTTCTTC
TRBJ2-7	TRBD2	TRBV20-1	few	CSARGLAGVGEQYF	TGCAGTGCCCGAGGACTAGCGGGAGTAGGGGAGCAGTACTTC
TRBJ2-2	-	TRBV3-1	many	CASSRGTGELFF	TGTGCCAGCAGCCGGGGTACCGGGGAGCTGTTTTTT
TRBJ2-1	-	TRBV5-5	many	CASSLLVGEQFF	TGTGCCAGCAGCTTGTTGGTCGGGGAGCAGTTCTTC
TRBJ2-3	TRBD2	TRBV5-1	many	CASSHTSGGTDTQYF	TGCGCCAGCAGCCATACTAGCGGCGGCACAGATACGCAGTATTTT
TRBJ2-7	TRBD2	TRBV20-1	few	CSVAGNYEQYF	TGCAGTGTAGCGGGTAACTACGAGCAGTACTTC
TRBJ2-6	-	TRBV27	few	CASSLRAPGANVLTF	TGTGCCAGCAGTTTAAGGGCCCCTGGGGCCAACGTCCTGACTTTC
TRBJ2-7	-	TRBV20-1	many	CSAGWGRYEQYF	TGCAGTGCTGGGTGGGGAAGGTACGAGCAGTACTTC
TRBJ1-2	-	TRBV6-7	-	CASSSRVYGYTF	TGTGCCAGCAGTTCGAGGGTGTATGGCTACACCTTC
TRBJ2-7	-	TRBV4-1	few	CASSFGRGTPRDEQYF	TGCGCCAGCAGCTTTGGTCGCGGGACTCCAAGGGATGAGCAGTACTTC
TRBJ2-1	-	TRBV28	-	CASTTFPGLRHPEQFF	TGTGCCAGCACCACCTTTCCGGGACTCCGGCACCCTGAGCAGTTCTTC
TRBJ2-5	-	TRBV2	-	CASSEGGTAQETQYF	TGTGCCAGCAGTGAAGGAGGGACGGCGCAAGAGACCCAGTACTTC
TRBJ1-2	TRBD1	TRBV10-2	few	CASIGPGQEGDGYTF	TGCGCCAGCATTGGGCCAGGACAGGAGGGCGATGGCTACACCTTC
TRBJ1-5	TRBD1	TRBV4-1	-	CASSQVGTGRRNQPQHF	TGCGCCAGCAGCCAAGTGGGGACAGGGAGGCGCAATCAGCCCCAGCATTTT
TRBJ2-7	-	TRBV20-1	many	CTATKSSYEQYF	TGCACCGCTACTAAGAGCTCCTACGAGCAGTACTTC